The entry below describes one T cell receptor beta chain. Antigen specificity is unknown. Amplified TCR beta CDR3 regions derived from RNA transcripts. First-round RT-PCR targeting the TCR CDR3 was performed with the HTBI primer set. TCRdb reprocessed the multiplex PCR reads with MiXCR, giving one entry per CDR3 protein. This sample has hundreds of thousands of distinct CDR3 sequences, with roughly 14% found just once. The CDR3 loop spans 13 amino acids. The V gene end was trimmed by 6 bases and the J gene end by 12 bases; junction bases not matched to a gene: 13. Germline-derived CDR1 and CDR2 are LNHDA and SQIVND (reference sequence). Using 10 ml of fresh peripheral blood, PBMCs were prepared. This sample stems from a study of T cells in Graves' hyperthyroidism and ophthalmopathy. Findings and caveats of the study: In the analysis, a 13 V-J model separated ophthalmopathy from stable hyperthyroidism.

The sequencing sample was made of blood. The rearrangement uses TRBV19 and TRBJ2-7; TRBD2 matches at 8 bases. This clonotype was obtained from a woman aged 40 to 50 with Graves' ophthalmopathy. CDR3 in DNA: TGTGCCAGTAGCACTAGCGGACCAAGTCGCCTGTACTTC. It yields the protein CASSTSGPSRLYF.